The 8 T cell receptor beta chains in this list originate from one sample, sequenced in a study of regulatory T cells in long-lasting Graves disease. Libraries of TCR beta came from iRepertoire HTBI primers plus Arm-PCR of CDR3 regions. TCRdb passed the multiplex PCR reads through MiXCR, listing each CDR3 protein once. The table shows a few hundred thousand distinct CDR3 sequences, with roughly a quarter occurring only once. Time point here: persistent/refractory GD, antithyroid drugs over 5 years with positive TRAb. PBMCs provided the RNA from which the TCR library was made. The sample consisted of peripheral blood mononuclear cells (PBMCs), taken when the disease was refractory, from a patient treated with antithyroid drugs. These receptors all come from a female donor with Graves disease.

The chain is built from TRBV25-1 and TRBJ2-7, with D perhaps matching TRBD2 (5 bases). Looked up from germline, CDR1 is MGHDK and CDR2 is SYGVNS. Trimming left V 5 bases short and J 3 bases short, with 14 bases between. The CDR3 spans 14 residues. The CDR3, as DNA: TGTGCCAGCAGTTCCATGGACGGGAACTACGAGCAGTACTTC. The encoded protein is CASSSMDGNYEQYF.

This clonotype was picked up many times. The chain is built from TRBV3-1 and TRBJ2-7; the D gene is possibly TRBD1 (5 bases). The V end was cut by 5 bases, the J end by 4 bases, with 12 bases between. Germline CDR1 and CDR2: LGHDT and YNNKEL (reference sequence). The CDR3 spans 13 residues. For the CDR3, the DNA is TGTGCCAGCAGCGAAAGGGGCCCTTACGAGCAGTACTTC. Protein product: CASSERGPYEQYF.

This clonotype was seen ten or more times. This chain uses TRBV12-3 or TRBV12-4 with TRBJ1-5, with D maybe TRBD1 (5 bases). The CDR3 length is 12 residues. V was trimmed by 6 bases and J by 5 bases, leaving 8 bases between them. As DNA, the CDR3 is TGTGCCAGCAGGTGGGGCGATCAGCCCCAGCATTTT. Translated, it gives CASRWGDQPQHF.

Turning to this clonotype: An end of the junction differs from the germline gene, which may be a read error. The gene calls are TRBV20-1 and TRBJ1-1, with no clear D. CDR1 is DFQATT and CDR2 is SNEGSKA in the germline V gene (reference sequence). The CDR3 runs 13 residues. CDR3 region: CSASSQFGTGAFF. Written as DNA, the CDR3 is TGCAGTGCTAGTTCTCAGTTTGGCACTGGAGCTTTCTTT.

The chain recombines TRBV30 with TRBJ1-1, with unresolved D. V dropped 0 bases and J dropped 5 bases, with 16 bases sitting between them. The CDR3 is 15 residues long. Germline CDR1 reads GTSNPN; CDR2 reads SVGIG (reference sequence). The CDR3 DNA is TGTGCCTGGAGTGTACTAAGGAGTTCGAATACTGAAGCTTTCTTT. Its translation: CAWSVLRSSNTEAFF.

The chain combines TRBV28 with TRBJ1-3; no definite D call. V was trimmed by 8 bases and J by 4 bases, leaving 9 bases between them. This CDR3 has 12 amino acids. Germline CDR1 MDHEN, CDR2 SYDVKM. Here the CDR3 DNA reads TGTGCCAGCGGCCGACCCGGAAACACCATATATTTT. It is translated as CASGRPGNTIYF.

This clonotype was found many times. The DNA of the CDR3 is TGTGCCAGCAGTTTTAACGGGAGGGGGGAGACCCAGTACTTC. This translates into CASSFNGRGETQYF. This chain uses TRBV27 with TRBJ2-5, with 8 bases identical to TRBD2. The CDR3 has 14 residues. The V segment lost 3 bases and the J segment 5 bases; nucleotides outside the gene matches: 5. Germline CDR1 reads MNHEY; CDR2 reads SMNVEV (reference sequence).

This clonotype was detected many times. The V call is TRBV27, the J call TRBJ1-5; unclear D gene. The length of the CDR3 is 16 residues. Looked up from germline, CDR1 is MNHEY and CDR2 is SMNVEV (reference sequence). V lost 1 base and J 1 base, leaving 11 bases between the germline ends. The CDR3 sequence: CASSLLWGFSNQPQHF. CDR3 in DNA: TGTGCCAGCAGTTTATTATGGGGATTCAGCAATCAGCCCCAGCATTTT.